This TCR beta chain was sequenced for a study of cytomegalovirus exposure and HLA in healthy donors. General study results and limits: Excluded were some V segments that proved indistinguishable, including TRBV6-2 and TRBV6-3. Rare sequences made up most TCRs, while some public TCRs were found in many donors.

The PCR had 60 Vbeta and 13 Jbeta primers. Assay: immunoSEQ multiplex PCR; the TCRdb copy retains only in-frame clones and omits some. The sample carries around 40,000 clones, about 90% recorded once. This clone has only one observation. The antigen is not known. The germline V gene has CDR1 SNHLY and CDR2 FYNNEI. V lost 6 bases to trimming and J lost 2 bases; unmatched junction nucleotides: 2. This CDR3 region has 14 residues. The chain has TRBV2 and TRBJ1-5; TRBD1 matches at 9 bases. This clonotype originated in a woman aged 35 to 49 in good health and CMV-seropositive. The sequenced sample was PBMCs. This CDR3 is CASRRQGGNQPQHF. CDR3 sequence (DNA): TGTGCCAGCAGGAGACAGGGGGGCAATCAGCCCCAGCATTTT.